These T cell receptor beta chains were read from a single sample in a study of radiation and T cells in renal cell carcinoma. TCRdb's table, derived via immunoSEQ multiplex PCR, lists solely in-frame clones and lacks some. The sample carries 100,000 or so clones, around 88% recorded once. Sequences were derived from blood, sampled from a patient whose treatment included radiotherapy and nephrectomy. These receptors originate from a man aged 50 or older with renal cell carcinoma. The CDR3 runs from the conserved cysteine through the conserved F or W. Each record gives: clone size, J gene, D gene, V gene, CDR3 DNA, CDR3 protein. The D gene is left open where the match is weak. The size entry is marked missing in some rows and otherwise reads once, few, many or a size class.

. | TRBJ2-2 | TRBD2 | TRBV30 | TGTGCCTGGACCACACCGGGACTAGCGAGAACCGGGGAGCTGTTTTTT | CAWTTPGLARTGELFF
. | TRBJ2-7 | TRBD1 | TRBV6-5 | TGTGCCAGCAGCCAATCACAGGGGTGGTCCGAGCAGTACTTC | CASSQSQGWSEQYF
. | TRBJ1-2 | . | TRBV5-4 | TGTGCCAGCAGCGGGGACTACGGGCGCTATGGCTACACCTTC | CASSGDYGRYGYTF
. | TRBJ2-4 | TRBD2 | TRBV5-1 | TGCGCCAGCAGCCCTGGGTATGAGGGAGGGAACATTCAGTACTTC | CASSPGYEGGNIQYF
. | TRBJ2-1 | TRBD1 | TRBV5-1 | TGCGCCAGCAGCCTCGGACAGGAAGGACGGAATGAGCAGTTCTTC | CASSLGQEGRNEQFF
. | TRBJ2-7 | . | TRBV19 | TGTGCCAGTAGTGAACAGACAGCGTCCTCCGAGCAGTACTTC | CASSEQTASSEQYF
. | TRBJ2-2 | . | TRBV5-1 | TGCGCCAGCAGCGGGGCGGGAACACCGAACACCGGGGAGCTGTTTTTT | CASSGAGTPNTGELFF
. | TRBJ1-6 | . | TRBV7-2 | TGTGCCAGCAGCTTAGTCGCAGGGTATCTTTCACCCCTCCACTTT | CASSLVAGYLSPLHF
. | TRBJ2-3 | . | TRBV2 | TGTGCCAGCGGAATTACAGATACGCAGTATTTT | CASGITDTQYF
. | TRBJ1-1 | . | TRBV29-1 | TGCAGCTATGGGGGGGGAATGAACACTGAAGCTTTCTTT | CSYGGGMNTEAFF
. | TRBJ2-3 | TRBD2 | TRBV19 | TGTGCCAGTAGTACCTGGTTCGGGACTAGCGGGAGCACAGATACGCAGTATTTT | CASSTWFGTSGSTDTQYF
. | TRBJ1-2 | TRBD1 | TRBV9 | TGTGCCAGCAGCGCCGGGACAGGCCGTTCGGACACCTTC | CASSAGTGRSDTF
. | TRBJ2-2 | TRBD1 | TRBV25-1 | TGTGCCAGCAGTCGGGGACAGGGTAACACCGGGGAGCTGTTTTTT | CASSRGQGNTGELFF
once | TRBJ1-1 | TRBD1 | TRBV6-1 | TGTGCCAGCAGTCGAACAGGGGGTGGCACTGAAGCTTTCTTT | CASSRTGGGTEAFF
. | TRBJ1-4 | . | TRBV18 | TGTGCCAGCTCACCACTGCAGGGGTCTAATGAAAAACTGTTTTTT | CASSPLQGSNEKLFF
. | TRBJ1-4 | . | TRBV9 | TGTGCCAGCAGCGTAGAGGGTGACCCCCTGGGTGAAAAACTGTTTTTT | CASSVEGDPLGEKLFF
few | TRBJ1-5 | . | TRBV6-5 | TGTGCCAGCAGTTACGACGGAAATAGCAATCAGCCCCAGCATTTT | CASSYDGNSNQPQHF
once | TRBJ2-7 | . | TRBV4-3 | TGCGCCAGCAGCCAAGAATGGGCTGTAACCTACGAGCAGTACTTC | CASSQEWAVTYEQYF
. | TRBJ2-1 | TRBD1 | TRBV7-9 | TGTGCCAGCAGACTTATGTTGACAGGGTCGAACAATGAGCAGTTCTTC | CASRLMLTGSNNEQFF
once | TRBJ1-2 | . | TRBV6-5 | TGTGCCAGCAGAAAGGACAGTAACTATGGCTACACCTTC | CASRKDSNYGYTF
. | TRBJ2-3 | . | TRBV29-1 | TGCAGCGTTGACGGCCCGGGGGGCAACACAGATACGCAGTATTTT | CSVDGPGGNTDTQYF
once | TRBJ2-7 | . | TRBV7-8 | TGTGCCAGCAGCCTAATTGGGGGAGGAATCTACGAGCAGTACTTC | CASSLIGGGIYEQYF
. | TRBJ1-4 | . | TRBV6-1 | TGTGCCAGCAGTGAAGGCTTGTTTAGACCCGCCGGAAAACTGTTTTTT | CASSEGLFRPAGKLFF
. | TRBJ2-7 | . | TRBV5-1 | TGCGCCAGCAGCTTGCTCCCCCCCAGTACAGTGGGCTACGAGCAGTACTTC | CASSLLPPSTVGYEQYF
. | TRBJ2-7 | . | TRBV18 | TGTGCCAGCTCACCATCCCAGGTCAATATCGGCTACGAGCAGTACTTC | CASSPSQVNIGYEQYF
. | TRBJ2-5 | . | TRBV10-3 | TGTGCCATCAGTTCTTCTGGCAGGGTCGGGCGAGGGACCCAGTACTTC | CAISSSGRVGRGTQYF
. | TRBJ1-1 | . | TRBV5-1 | TGCGCCAGCAGCTTCTTGGGGCAGGGGAACACTGAAGCTTTCTTT | CASSFLGQGNTEAFF
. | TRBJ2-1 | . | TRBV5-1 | TGCGCCAGCAGCGTGGACAGCCCTTACAATGAGCAGTTCTTC | CASSVDSPYNEQFF
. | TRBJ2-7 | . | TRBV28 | TGTGCCAGCAGCTTGACTACCTACGAGCAGTACTTC | CASSLTTYEQYF